The 6 T cell receptor beta chains listed next were all sequenced from one sample in a study of blood T cell repertoires in COVID-19. The protocol was immunoSEQ multiplex PCR, while the TCRdb copy is restricted to in-frame clones and leaves out a portion. This sample yields about 280,000 clones, of which around 80% are seen a single time; approximately 5% belongs to the top ten. Input material: PBMCs or T cells enriched from blood (not recorded which). The receptors come from a man aged 35 to 55 who had been exposed to COVID-19.

This clone was detected only a few times. The chain uses TRBV24-1 and TRBJ1-5; no firm D call. Germline CDR1 reads KGHDR; CDR2 reads SFDVKD. This CDR3 contains 12 residues. V lost 12 bases and J 5 bases, leaving 13 bases between the germline ends. CDR3 in DNA: TGTGCCCCTAGCAGTGGGGATCAGCCCCAGCATTTT. Its protein is CAPSSGDQPQHF.

The rearrangement links TRBV11-3 to TRBJ1-1; D is unresolved. The germline V gene encodes CDR1 SGHNT and CDR2 YENEEA. This CDR3 region has 11 residues. The V end was cut by 4 bases, the J end by 11 bases, with 11 bases between. The CDR3 reads CASSSPGRAFF. The CDR3 nucleotides are TGTGCCAGCAGCTCCCCCGGGAGGGCTTTCTTT.

The chain carries TRBV7-2 and TRBJ2-1; TRBD2 might be the D (5 bases). Germline assignment: CDR1 SGHTA and CDR2 FQGNSA. CDR3 length equals 12 residues. The V gene lost 5 bases and the J gene lost 10 bases, with 12 bases spanning the gap. The CDR3 region is CASSRYTGEQFF. Here the CDR3 DNA reads TGTGCCAGCAGCAGATATACGGGGGAGCAGTTCTTC.

The rearrangement uses TRBV27 and TRBJ1-1, with D unresolved. V lost 5 bases and J 4 bases, leaving 14 bases between the germline ends. Germline values: CDR1 MNHEY, CDR2 SMNVEV (reference sequence). The CDR3 has 14 amino acids. The CDR3 loop reads CASSRGSSTTEAFF. The DNA for the CDR3 is TGTGCCAGCAGTAGAGGCTCTTCGACCACTGAAGCTTTCTTT.

This rearrangement joins TRBV5-4 to TRBJ2-5, with TRBD1 matching 7 bases. This CDR3 contains 14 residues. The germline CDR1 and CDR2 sequences are SGHNT and YYREEE (reference sequence). The V segment lost 4 bases and the J segment 3 bases; nucleotides outside the gene matches: 6. CDR3 bases: TGTGCCAGCAGCCGACAGGGTGGAAAAGAGACCCAGTACTTC. This codes for CASSRQGGKETQYF.

The chain couples TRBV6-4 to TRBJ2-1, with D tentatively TRBD2 (6 bases). The CDR3 spans 18 residues. The germline V gene encodes CDR1 MRHNA and CDR2 SNTAGT. V was trimmed by 0 bases and J by 0 bases, leaving 15 bases between them. The CDR3 region is CASSDSSGEWYSYNEQFF. CDR3 coding DNA: TGTGCCAGCAGTGACTCGTCGGGGGAGTGGTACTCCTACAATGAGCAGTTCTTC.